This TCR beta chain was captured by sequencing in a study of cytomegalovirus exposure and HLA in healthy donors. As concerns this clone: Its antigen is not identified.

V lost 8 bases and J lost 5; bases outside the gene matches: 4. The CDR3 has 13 amino acids. CDR1 SNHLY and CDR2 FYNNEI come from the germline V gene. Points from the study as a whole: Most TCR sequences were seen very rarely across donors, but some public TCRs occurred in many.

The PCR had 60 Vbeta and 13 Jbeta primers. TCRdb's table, derived via immunoSEQ multiplex PCR, lists solely in-frame clones and lacks some. The table shows around 250,000 clones, with about nine tenths occurring only once. Sequenced input: PBMCs. The clonotype was recovered from a girl aged 2 to 9 in good health and CMV-seronegative. The gene calls are TRBV2 and TRBJ1-4, with TRBD1 identical over 8 bases. The CDR3 DNA sequence: TGTGCCAGCCAGGGGGCGGAGAATGAAAAACTGTTTTTT. This gives the protein CASQGAENEKLFF.